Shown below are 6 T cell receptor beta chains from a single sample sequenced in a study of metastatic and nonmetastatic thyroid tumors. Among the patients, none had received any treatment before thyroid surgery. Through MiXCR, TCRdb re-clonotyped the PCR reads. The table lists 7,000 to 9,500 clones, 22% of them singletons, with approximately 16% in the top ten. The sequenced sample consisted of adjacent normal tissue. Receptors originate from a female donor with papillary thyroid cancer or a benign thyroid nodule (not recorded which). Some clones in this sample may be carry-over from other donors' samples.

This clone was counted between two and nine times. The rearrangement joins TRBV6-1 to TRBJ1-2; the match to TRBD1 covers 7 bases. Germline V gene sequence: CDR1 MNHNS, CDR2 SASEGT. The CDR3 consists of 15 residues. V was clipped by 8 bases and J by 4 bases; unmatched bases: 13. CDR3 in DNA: TGTGCCAGCGCGGTACAGGGGAGTACTATCTATGGCTACACCTTC. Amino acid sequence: CASAVQGSTIYGYTF.

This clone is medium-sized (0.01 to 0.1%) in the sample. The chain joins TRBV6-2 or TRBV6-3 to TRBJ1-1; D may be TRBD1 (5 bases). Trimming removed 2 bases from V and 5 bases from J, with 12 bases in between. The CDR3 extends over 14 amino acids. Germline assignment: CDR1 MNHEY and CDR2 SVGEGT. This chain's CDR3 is CASSYGREGTEAFF. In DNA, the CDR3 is TGTGCCAGCAGTTACGGGCGGGAGGGGACTGAAGCTTTCTTT.

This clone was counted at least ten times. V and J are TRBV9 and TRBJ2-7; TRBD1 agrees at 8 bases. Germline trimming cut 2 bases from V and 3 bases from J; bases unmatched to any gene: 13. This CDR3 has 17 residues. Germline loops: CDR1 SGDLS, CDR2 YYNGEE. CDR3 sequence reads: CASSVSGGPLAYYEQYF. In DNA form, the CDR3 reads TGTGCCAGCAGCGTTTCAGGGGGCCCACTCGCATACTACGAGCAGTACTTC.

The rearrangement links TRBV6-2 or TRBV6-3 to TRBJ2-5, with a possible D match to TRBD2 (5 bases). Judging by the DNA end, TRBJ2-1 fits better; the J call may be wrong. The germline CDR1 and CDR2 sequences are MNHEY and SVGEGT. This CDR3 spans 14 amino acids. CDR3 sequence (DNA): TGTGCCAGCAGTTACTCGATGAGGGAACACGAGCAGTTCTTC. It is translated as CASSYSMREHEQFF.

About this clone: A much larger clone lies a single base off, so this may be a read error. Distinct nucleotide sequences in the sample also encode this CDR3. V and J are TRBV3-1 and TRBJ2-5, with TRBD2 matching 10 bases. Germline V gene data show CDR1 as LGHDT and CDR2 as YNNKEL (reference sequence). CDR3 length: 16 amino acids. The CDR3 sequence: CACSQLAGALQETQYF. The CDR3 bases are TGTGCCTGCAGCCAGCTAGCGGGAGCCCTACAAGAGACCCAGTACTTC.

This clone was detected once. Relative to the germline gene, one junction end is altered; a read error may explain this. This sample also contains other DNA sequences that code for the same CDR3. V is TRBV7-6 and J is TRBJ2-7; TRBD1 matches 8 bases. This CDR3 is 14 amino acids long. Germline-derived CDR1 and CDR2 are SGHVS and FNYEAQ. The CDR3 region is CASSLRQGNREQYF. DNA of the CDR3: TGTGCCAGCAGTCTAAGACAGGGGAATCGAGAGCAATACTTC.